This T cell receptor (beta chain) was sequenced in a study of spatial heterogeneity in lung cancer. Across the study: Sequenced follow-up PBMC samples came a median of around 2 years after resection, where available. As counted in raw reads, each unique TCR and UMI combination appeared more than ten times on average. Detection consistently captured more beta-chain sequences than alpha-chain sequences.

Study findings and constraints: Tumor TCRs that were ubiquitous and expanded showed up in blood more at resection than follow-up.

CDR1 and CDR2 from the germline V gene are MNHEY and SVGAGI. There are 13 residues in the CDR3. V dropped 6 bases and J dropped 5 bases, with 11 bases sitting between them. TCRdb fed the 5' RACE reads into MiXCR, producing one record per CDR3 protein. The sample records about 52,000 distinct CDR3 sequences, more than 6.5% being singletons. This clonotype was recorded at least ten times. Its antigen is not known. Time point noted: blood at routine non-recurrence follow-up after resection. Tumor, nontumor lung or frozen PBMC supplied whole RNA, sequenced without sorting. The J gene is TRBJ1-5, the V gene TRBV6-5; D perhaps matches TRBD1 (6 bases). This TCR came from a female donor with early-stage non-small cell lung cancer. The sequences come from PBMCs, collected at follow-up. The CDR3 region has the DNA TGTGCCAGCAGGCGTGGACAGTATCAGCCCCAGCATTTT. Its protein product is CASRRGQYQPQHF.